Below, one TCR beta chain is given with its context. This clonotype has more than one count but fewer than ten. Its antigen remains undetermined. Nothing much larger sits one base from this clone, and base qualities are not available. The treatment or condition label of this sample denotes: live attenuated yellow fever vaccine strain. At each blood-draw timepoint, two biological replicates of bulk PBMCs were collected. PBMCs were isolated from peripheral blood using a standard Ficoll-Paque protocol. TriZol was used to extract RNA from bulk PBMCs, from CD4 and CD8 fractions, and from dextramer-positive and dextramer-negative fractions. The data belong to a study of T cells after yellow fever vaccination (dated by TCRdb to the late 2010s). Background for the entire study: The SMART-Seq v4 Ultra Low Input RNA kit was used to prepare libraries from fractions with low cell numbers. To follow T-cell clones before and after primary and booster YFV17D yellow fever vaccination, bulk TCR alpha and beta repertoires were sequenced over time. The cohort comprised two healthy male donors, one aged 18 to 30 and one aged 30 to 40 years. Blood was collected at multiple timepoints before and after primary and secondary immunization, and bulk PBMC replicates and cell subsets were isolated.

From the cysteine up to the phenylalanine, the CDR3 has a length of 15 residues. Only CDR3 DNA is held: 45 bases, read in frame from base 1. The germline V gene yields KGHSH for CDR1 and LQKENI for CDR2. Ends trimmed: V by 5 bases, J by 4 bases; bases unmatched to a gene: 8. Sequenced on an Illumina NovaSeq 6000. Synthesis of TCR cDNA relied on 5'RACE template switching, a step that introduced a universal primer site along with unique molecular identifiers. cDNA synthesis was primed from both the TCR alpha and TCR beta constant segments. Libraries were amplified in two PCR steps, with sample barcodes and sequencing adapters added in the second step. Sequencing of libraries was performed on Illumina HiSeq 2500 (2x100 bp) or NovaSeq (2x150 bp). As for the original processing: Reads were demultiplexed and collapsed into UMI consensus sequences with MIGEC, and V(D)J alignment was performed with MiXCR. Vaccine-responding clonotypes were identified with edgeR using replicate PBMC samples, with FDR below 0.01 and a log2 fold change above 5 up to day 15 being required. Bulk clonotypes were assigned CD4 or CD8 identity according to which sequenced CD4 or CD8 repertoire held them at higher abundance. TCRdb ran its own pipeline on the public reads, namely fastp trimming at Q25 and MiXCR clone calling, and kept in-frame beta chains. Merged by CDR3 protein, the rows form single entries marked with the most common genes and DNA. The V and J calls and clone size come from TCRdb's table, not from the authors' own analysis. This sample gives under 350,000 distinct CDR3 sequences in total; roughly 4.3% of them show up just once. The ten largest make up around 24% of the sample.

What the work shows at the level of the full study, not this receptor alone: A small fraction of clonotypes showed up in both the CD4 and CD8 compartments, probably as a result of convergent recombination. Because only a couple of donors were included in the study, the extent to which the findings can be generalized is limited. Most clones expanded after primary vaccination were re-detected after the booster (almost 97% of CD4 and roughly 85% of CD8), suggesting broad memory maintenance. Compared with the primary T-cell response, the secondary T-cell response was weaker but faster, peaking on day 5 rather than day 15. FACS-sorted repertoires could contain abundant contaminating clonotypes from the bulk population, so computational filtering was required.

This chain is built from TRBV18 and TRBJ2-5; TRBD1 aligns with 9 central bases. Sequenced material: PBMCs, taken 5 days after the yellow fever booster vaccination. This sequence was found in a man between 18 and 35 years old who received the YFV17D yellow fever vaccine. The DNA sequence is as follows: TGTGCCAGCTCAGTACAACAGGGGGCCGGAGAGACCCAGTACTTC. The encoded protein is CASSVQQGAGETQYF.